This TCR beta chain is from a study of cytomegalovirus exposure and HLA in healthy donors (TCRdb year 2017). About the investigation overall: An earlier analysis of several hundred of the donors reported under 300 Gb of sequence data and about 120 million unique TCR beta sequences obtained from approximately 180 million T cells. An early release covering about 600 HLA-typed donors comprised approximately 300 gigabases of sequencing data and around 80 million unique TCR sequences. Of the roughly 390 genotyped donors, 75% to 85% were placed in the genetic ancestry cluster associated with self-reported Caucasian donors. The aim of the study was to test whether cataloging public T cell receptors could identify signatures of past pathogen exposure. The study profiled the T cell repertoires of about 720 subjects by immunosequencing and related them to cytomegalovirus serostatus. Along with the approximately 650-subject first cohort, a separate validation cohort of more than 90 different subjects was used. The study combined high-throughput TCR immunosequencing, statistical association of individual TCRs with disease status, and machine learning to predict cytomegalovirus infection status. A later analysis re-analyzed previously published TCR beta repertoires from 500 to 700 donors and added high-resolution HLA genotyping to study TCR occurrence patterns. The later analysis used no new phenotypic data to find candidate immune exposures, relying instead on TCR beta sequences and their occurrence across donors. In an earlier analysis of 500 to 650 of the donors, high-throughput TCR beta sequencing was used to judge whether each TCR beta V gene segment behaved as functional or pseudogenic. Alongside the repertoire data, information on donor age, sex, ethnicity and CMV serostatus was compiled. A later genetic analysis used genome-wide SNP genotypes for about three fifths of the 666 donors, treating that subset as a discovery cohort. All discovery cohort repertoires had been generated on a single sequencing platform. Both class I and class II loci were covered by HLA typing, at four-digit resolution. The number of donors typed differed by locus, with roughly 629-640 for A, B, C, DRB1 and DQB1, about 500 for DQA1, 606 for DPA1, and approximately 470 for DPB1. A handful of DR-DQ haplotypes were handled as single units for association and clustering because linkage in the cohort was strong. On average, roughly 250,000 unique TCR beta nucleotide sequences were sequenced per donor among roughly 430 genotyped donors of the cohort, with 15% to 20% of those sequences being non-productive. What the work shows at the level of the full study, not this receptor alone: V-gene and J-gene trimming of TCR beta chains was associated with a missense DCLRE1C variant in a later genetic analysis, and the association was replicated in an independent cohort. Some IMGT-functional V segments, including TRBV6-2 and TRBV6-3, could not be distinguished by the 87-base-pair reads and were therefore excluded. The classifier was reported to diagnose cytomegalovirus status with high specificity and sensitivity in both the original cohort and the validation cohort. Compared with equally common non-associated chains, HLA-associated TCR beta chains in a later analysis were more clonally expanded and had lower generation probabilities. Only TCR beta chains were sequenced in this cohort, and the absence of alpha or paired-chain data limited detectable features. Compared with the approximately 700-donor mean, donors in an Asian-associated ancestry cluster had fewer N-insertions in productive TCRs, according to a later genetic analysis. CMV serostatus was the only immune exposure information available for the cohort. While some public TCRs were present in many individuals, most TCR sequences turned up only very rarely across donors. In a later analysis, several top co-occurrence clusters were reported to appear linked to parvovirus B19, influenza, CMV and Epstein-Barr virus. A total of some 180 TCR beta chains were listed by the study as associated with cytomegalovirus. HLA typing was unavailable for some donors at each locus, so association tests used only the typed subset. A further reported finding was that TCR beta sequences accurately predicted the HLA-A and HLA-B alleles for most subjects in the first cohort. In vitro tests confirmed that a few of the cytomegalovirus-associated TCR beta chains recognize cytomegalovirus antigens. When HLA alleles, especially DR and DQ, strongly co-occurred, attributing TCR associations to individual alleles was difficult. In a later analysis, most CMV-associated TCR beta chains were found to appear HLA-restricted, with HLA associations seemingly driven largely by CMV exposure. A cluster of highly shared sequence variants was judged likely to represent a technical artifact of the sequencing pipeline. A later analysis associated about 17,000 TCR beta sequences with specific HLA alleles at a false discovery rate of 0.05. Around 16 rarely observed V segments, including chromosome 9 orphons, were excluded from the earlier analysis of about 500 of the donors because counts were too low. The authors suggested that the approach could potentially be generalized to other disease states and immunological phenotypes. Correlated functional status among segregating V segments might reflect linkage disequilibrium, but an unknown experimental factor could not be ruled out. Broadly in line with IMGT annotations, most TCR beta V segments showed up in productive rearrangements about 87% or about 30% of the time in an earlier analysis of approximately 640 of the donors. Presence/absence analyses assumed roughly uniform sequencing depth across donors, an assumption that may not hold. A later analysis found that TCR association rates varied across HLA loci, with DRB1 alleles showing the most associated TCRs and HLA-C alleles the fewest.

In total, roughly 710 healthy bone marrow donors made up the cohort. At the time of sampling, all cohort members were nominally healthy, though unrecorded immune exposures were likely present. The donor was CMV seronegative and was included in the group of approximately 350 seronegative cohort members. A peripheral blood sample was provided by each donor, and peripheral blood mononuclear cells were used for TCR beta sequencing. Genomic DNA was extracted from the blood cell samples with the Qiagen DNeasy Blood Extraction Kit. Library preparation used the immunoSEQ multiplex PCR assay. For the multiplex PCR, a mixture combining 60 forward primers for TCR Vbeta segments and 13 reverse primers for TCR Jbeta segments was used. A multiplex PCR assay on genomic DNA amplified the CDR3 region of rearranged TCR beta genes. On the Illumina HiSeq System, the amplified TCR beta libraries were sequenced as 87-base-pair reads. The study's own analysis went as follows. Across the 670 or so repertoires, a later analysis counted about 81 million unique TCR beta chains, around 10 million of which were shared by at least two donors. To remove PCR and sequencing errors, raw reads were error-corrected and collapsed into unique sequences using a nearest-neighbor algorithm that merged closely related sequences. To assign V, D and J gene segments, CDR3 sequences were aligned to IMGT reference sequences. For a sequence to be retained, a match of at least six nucleotides to both a V gene segment and a J gene segment was required. A rearrangement was called productive if the CDR3 had no stop codons and remained in frame with V and J, and every other rearrangement was called non-productive. CDR3 was defined by IMGT convention, running from the second conserved V-encoded cysteine to the conserved J-encoded phenylalanine. In an earlier analysis of approximately 500 of the donors, sequences lacking an unambiguous match to a single V gene segment were excluded. In an earlier analysis of approximately 590 of the donors, V segments were called functional above 56.7% productive rearrangements and were called segregating when the between-donor standard deviation exceeded 5%. A statistical classification framework was built to diagnose cytomegalovirus status from the catalog of TCR beta chain sequences. In a later analysis, TCR nucleotide sequences were compared against IMGT/GENE-DB human TR gene sequences so that V and J genes could be assigned. The TCRdist pipeline was used in a later analysis to assign CDR3 sequences and most-parsimonious VDJ recombination scenarios. In a later analysis, each TCR beta chain was defined by its CDR3 amino acid sequence together with its V-gene family, and reads lacking a unique V-gene family were excluded. In a later analysis, nearly 600 highly shared, low-generation-probability nucleotide sequences were removed to address suspected cross-contamination and a sequencing artifact. In a later analysis, a clonal expansion index was calculated for each public chain from normalized within-repertoire ranks of inferred template counts. A later analysis computed generation probabilities with a VDJ recombination model fitted to out-of-frame rearrangements, and checked the results against IGoR. Hypergeometric tests were used in a later analysis to score TCR-TCR, TCR-HLA and TCR-CMV co-occurrence, with a repertoire-size bias correction applied to the TCR pairs. A later analysis estimated false discovery rates by permuting HLA or CMV assignments 20 times. In a later analysis, co-occurring TCRs were grouped with DBSCAN, and TCRdist sequence similarity was added when clustering was performed within HLA-allele-positive subsets. Repertoires with fewer than 30,000 or more than 120,000 public chains were left out of co-occurrence clustering, as were about five repertoires with anomalous nucleotide sharing. TCRdb carries this immuneACCESS record with in-frame sequences only. Its versions omit some clonotypes, under half of them owing to an unresolved V gene in the studies checked, with the rest unexplained. That table gives V, J and clone size, and the DNA gave D and trimming. The sample includes roughly 160,000 clones, with approximately 80% observed a single time. The ten largest clones take up about 4.5% of the sample.

To note about this clone: Its cognate antigen has yet to be identified. It has no much larger one-base neighbor in the sample; base qualities were not kept.

The germline V gene encodes CDR1 SGHNT and CDR2 YENEEA. V and J are truncated by 2 bases and 3 bases respectively, leaving an intervening sequence of 11 bases. The CDR3 measures 15 amino acids from cysteine to phenylalanine. Kept here is only the CDR3 DNA, which spans 45 bases and is read in frame from base 1. Specimen: PBMCs. The clonotype was recovered from a man aged 40-49 years in good health and CMV-seronegative. The chain employs TRBV11-3 and TRBJ2-1, with a weak D call of TRBD1 (5 bases match). CDR3 sequence: CASSLYGAFYNEQFF. The nucleotide sequence reads TGTGCCAGCAGCTTATATGGGGCGTTCTACAATGAGCAGTTCTTC.